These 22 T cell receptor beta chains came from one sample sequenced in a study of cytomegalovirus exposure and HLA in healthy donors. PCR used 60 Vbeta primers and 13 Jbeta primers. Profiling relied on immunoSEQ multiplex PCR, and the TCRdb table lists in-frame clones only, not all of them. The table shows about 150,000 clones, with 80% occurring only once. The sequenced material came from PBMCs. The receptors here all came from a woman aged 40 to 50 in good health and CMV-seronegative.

The CDR3 loop is CASSQGPRQPQHF. CDR3 coding DNA: TGCGCCAGCAGCCAAGGTCCGCGTCAGCCCCAGCATTTT. The chain links TRBV4-1 to TRBJ1-5; D is unresolved. V dropped 1 base and J dropped 6 bases, with 7 bases sitting between them. CDR1 is MGHRA, CDR2 YSYEKL, per germline. The CDR3 is 13 amino acids.

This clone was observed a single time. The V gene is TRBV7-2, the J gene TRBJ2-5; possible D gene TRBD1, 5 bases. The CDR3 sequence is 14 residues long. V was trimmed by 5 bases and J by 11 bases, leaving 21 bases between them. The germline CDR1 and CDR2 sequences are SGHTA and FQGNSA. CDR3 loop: CASSPQGSAVFQYF. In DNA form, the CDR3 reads TGTGCCAGCAGCCCCCAGGGCAGCGCGGTATTTCAGTACTTC.

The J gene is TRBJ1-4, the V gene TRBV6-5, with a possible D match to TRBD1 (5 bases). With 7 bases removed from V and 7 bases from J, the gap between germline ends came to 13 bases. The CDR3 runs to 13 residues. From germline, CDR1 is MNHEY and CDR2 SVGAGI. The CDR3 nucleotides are TGTGCCAGCACCTACCCAGGGTTTGAAAAACTGTTTTTT. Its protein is CASTYPGFEKLFF.

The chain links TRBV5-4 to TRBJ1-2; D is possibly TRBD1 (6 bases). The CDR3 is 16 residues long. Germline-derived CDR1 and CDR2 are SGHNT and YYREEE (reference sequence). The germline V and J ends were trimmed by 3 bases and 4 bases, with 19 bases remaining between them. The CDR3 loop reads CASSWPGARAGYGYTF. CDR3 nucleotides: TGTGCCAGCAGCTGGCCAGGGGCCAGGGCGGGCTATGGCTACACCTTC.

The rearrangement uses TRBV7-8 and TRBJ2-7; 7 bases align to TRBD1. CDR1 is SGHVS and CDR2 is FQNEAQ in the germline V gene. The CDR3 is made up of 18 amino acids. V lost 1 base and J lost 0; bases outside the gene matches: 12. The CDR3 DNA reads TGTGCCAGCAGCTTAGTCAGTGGTGGGGCAGGGGGCTCCTACGAGCAGTACTTC. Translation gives CASSLVSGGAGGSYEQYF. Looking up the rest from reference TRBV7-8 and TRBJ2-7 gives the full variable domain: GAGVSQSPRYKVAKRGQDVALRCDPISGHVSLFWYQQALGQGPEFLTYFQNEAQLDKSGLPSDRFFAERPEGSVSTLKIQRTQQEDSAVYLCASSLVSGGAGGSYEQYFGPGTRLTVT.

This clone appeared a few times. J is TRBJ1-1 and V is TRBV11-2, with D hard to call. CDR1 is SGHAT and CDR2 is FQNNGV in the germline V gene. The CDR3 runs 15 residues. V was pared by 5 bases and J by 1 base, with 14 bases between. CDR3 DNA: TGTGCCAGCAGCCCCAGTCCGGGGAGGAACACTGAAGCTTTCTTT. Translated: CASSPSPGRNTEAFF.

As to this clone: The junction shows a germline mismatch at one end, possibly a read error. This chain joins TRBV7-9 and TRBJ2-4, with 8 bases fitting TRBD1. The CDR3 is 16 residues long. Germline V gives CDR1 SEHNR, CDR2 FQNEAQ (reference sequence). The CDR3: CSSSPGQGSAKNSQYF. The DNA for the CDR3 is TGTTCCAGCAGCCCTGGACAGGGTTCGGCCAAAAACAGTCAGTACTTC.

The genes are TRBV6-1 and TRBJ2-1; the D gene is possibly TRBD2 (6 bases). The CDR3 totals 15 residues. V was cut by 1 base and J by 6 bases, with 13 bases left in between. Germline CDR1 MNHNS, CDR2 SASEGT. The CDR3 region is CASSEGLARINEQFF. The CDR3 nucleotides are TGTGCCAGCAGTGAAGGGCTAGCGAGAATCAATGAGCAGTTCTTC.

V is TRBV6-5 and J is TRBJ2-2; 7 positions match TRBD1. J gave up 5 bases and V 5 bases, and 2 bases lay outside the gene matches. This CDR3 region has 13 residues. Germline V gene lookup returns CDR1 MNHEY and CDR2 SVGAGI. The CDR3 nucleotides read TGTGCCAGCAGTCTACAGGGGACCGGGGAGCTGTTTTTT. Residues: CASSLQGTGELFF.

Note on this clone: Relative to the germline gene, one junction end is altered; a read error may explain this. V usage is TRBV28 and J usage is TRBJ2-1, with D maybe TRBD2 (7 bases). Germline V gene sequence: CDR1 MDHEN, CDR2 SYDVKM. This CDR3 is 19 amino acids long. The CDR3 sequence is CASTPIRDPGGGLYSEQFF. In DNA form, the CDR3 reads TGTGCCAGCACCCCTATTCGGGACCCTGGGGGGGGCCTCTACAGTGAGCAGTTCTTC.

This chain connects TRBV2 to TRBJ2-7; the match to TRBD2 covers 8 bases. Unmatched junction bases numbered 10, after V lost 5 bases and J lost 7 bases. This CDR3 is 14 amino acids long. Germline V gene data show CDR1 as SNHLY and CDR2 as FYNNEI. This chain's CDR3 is CASSFSGAAPEQYF. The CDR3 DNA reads TGTGCCAGCAGTTTTAGCGGGGCGGCCCCTGAGCAGTACTTC.

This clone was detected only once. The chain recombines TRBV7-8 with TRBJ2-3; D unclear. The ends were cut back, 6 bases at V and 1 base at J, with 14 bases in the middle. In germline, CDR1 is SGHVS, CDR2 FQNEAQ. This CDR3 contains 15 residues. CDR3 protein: CASRKTVTRTDTQYF. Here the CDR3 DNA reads TGTGCCAGCAGGAAAACAGTTACACGCACAGATACGCAGTATTTT.

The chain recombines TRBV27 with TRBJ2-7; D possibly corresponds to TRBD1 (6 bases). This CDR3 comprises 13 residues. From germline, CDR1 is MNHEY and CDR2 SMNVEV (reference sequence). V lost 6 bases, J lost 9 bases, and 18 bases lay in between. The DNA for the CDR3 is TGTGCCAGCAGAAACTCGGACAGAGGTTCGCAGTACTTC. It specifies CASRNSDRGSQYF.

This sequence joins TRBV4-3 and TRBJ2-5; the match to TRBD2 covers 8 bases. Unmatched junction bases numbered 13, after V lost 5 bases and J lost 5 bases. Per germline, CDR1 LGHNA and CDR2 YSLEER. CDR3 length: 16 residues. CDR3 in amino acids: CASSAAAGGRSETQYF. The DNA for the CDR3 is TGCGCCAGCAGCGCCGCTGCGGGCGGGAGGTCGGAGACCCAGTACTTC.

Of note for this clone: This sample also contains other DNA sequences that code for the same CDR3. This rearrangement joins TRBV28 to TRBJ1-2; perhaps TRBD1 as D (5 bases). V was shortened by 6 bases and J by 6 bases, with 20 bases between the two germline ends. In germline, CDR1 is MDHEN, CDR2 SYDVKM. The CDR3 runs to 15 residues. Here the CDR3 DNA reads TGTGCCAGCAGCCCCAGGACACAGCCTGGGGATGGCTACACCTTC. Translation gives CASSPRTQPGDGYTF.

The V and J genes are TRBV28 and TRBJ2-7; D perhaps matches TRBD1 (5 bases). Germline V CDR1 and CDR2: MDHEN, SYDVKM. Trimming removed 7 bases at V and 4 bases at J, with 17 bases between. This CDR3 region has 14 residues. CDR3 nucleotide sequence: TGTGCCAGCACCCCCCCAGGGAAGGTGTACGAGCAGTACTTC. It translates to CASTPPGKVYEQYF.

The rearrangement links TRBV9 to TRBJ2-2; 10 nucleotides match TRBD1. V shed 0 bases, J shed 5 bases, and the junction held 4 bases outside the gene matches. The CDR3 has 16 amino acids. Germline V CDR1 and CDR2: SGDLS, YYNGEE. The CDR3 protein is CASSVGWTGGTGELFF. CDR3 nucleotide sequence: TGTGCCAGCAGCGTAGGCTGGACAGGGGGGACCGGGGAGCTGTTTTTT.

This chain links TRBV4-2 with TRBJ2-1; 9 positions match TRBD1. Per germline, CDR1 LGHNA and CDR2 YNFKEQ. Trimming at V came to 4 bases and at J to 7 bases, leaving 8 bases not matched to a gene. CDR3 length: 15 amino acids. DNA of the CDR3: TGTGCCAGCAGCCCCCTGGGACAGGGTCGGAATGAGCAGTTCTTC. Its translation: CASSPLGQGRNEQFF.

The CDR3 reads CASSPTGQTLSNQPQHF. The CDR3 coding sequence is TGTGCCAGCTCGCCGACGGGACAAACCTTATCCAATCAGCCCCAGCATTTT. The chain links TRBV18 to TRBJ1-5; TRBD1 is a possible D gene (6 bases). From germline, CDR1 is KGHSH and CDR2 LQKENI. Between the trimmed V and J ends, which lost 6 bases and 3 bases, there was a span of 21 bases. This CDR3 has 17 amino acids.

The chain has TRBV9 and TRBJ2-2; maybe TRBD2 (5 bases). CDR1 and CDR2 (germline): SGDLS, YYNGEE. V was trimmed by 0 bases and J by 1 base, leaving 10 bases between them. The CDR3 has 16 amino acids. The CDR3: CASSVVAGRNTGELFF. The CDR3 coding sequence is TGTGCCAGCAGCGTAGTTGCGGGTCGGAACACCGGGGAGCTGTTTTTT.

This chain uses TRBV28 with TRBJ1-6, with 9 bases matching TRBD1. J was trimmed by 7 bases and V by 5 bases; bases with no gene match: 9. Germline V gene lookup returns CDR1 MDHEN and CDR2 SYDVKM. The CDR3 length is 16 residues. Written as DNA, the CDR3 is TGTGCCAGCAGTGAACACAGGGGGCGATCAAATTCACCCCTCCACTTT. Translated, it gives CASSEHRGRSNSPLHF.

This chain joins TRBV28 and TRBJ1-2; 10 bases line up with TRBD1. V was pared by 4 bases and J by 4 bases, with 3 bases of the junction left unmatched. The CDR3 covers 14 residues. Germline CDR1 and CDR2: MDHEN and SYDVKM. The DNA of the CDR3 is TGTGCCAGCAGTTCGGGACAGGGGACCTATGGCTACACCTTC. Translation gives CASSSGQGTYGYTF.